Listed here are 17 T cell receptor beta chains from one sample, sequenced in a study of cytomegalovirus exposure and HLA in healthy donors (dated by TCRdb to about 2017). The library was produced with the immunoSEQ multiplex PCR assay. For the multiplex PCR, a mixture combining 60 forward primers for TCR Vbeta segments and 13 reverse primers for TCR Jbeta segments was used. The source is immuneACCESS, and TCRdb retained only in-frame sequences with V and J called. Part of the clones is not carried over; for the studies checked, unresolved V genes explain less than half of this, and the remainder is unexplained. In this sample the table shows more than 95,000 clones, about four fifths of which occur a single time. Jointly, the top ten make up 3% to 4.5% of the sample. Sequencing was carried out using PBMCs. These TCRs come from a man between 40 and 49 years old in good health and CMV-seronegative.

This chain links TRBV27 with TRBJ2-3, with D maybe TRBD2 (7 bases). CDR3 length: 16 amino acids. Per germline, CDR1 MNHEY and CDR2 SMNVEV (reference sequence). V lost 0 bases and J 10 bases, leaving 20 bases between the germline ends. The CDR3 DNA reads as TGTGCCAGCAGTTTATCGAGCGGGAAACAGGGTGAGGCGCAGTATTTT. Amino acids: CASSLSSGKQGEAQYF.

V is TRBV4-3 and J is TRBJ2-3; D is perhaps TRBD2 (6 bases). V lost 0 bases to trimming and J lost 3 bases, with 19 bases between them. CDR1 is LGHNA and CDR2 is YSLEER in the germline V gene. The CDR3 loop spans 18 amino acids. This CDR3 is CASSQESPTPGGTDTQYF. CDR3 in DNA: TGCGCCAGCAGCCAAGAGAGCCCAACCCCCGGGGGAACAGATACGCAGTATTTT.

This chain uses TRBV4-3 with TRBJ1-4; 11 positions agree with TRBD1. CDR3 size: 16 residues. From germline, CDR1 is LGHNA and CDR2 YSLEER. With V trimmed by 2 bases and J by 8 bases, 7 bases remained unmatched. CDR3 protein: CASSQTGQGALEKLFF. CDR3 in DNA: TGCGCCAGCAGCCAAACCGGACAGGGGGCATTGGAAAAACTGTTTTTT.

V is TRBV11-2 and J is TRBJ2-5; 8 bases fit TRBD1. Germline-derived CDR1 and CDR2 are SGHAT and FQNNGV. V lost 0 bases to trimming and J lost 13 bases; unmatched junction nucleotides: 7. The CDR3 is 13 amino acids. The CDR3 loop reads CASSLDGIGQGYF. The CDR3 DNA follows: TGTGCCAGCAGCTTAGATGGAATCGGACAGGGGTACTTC.

This clone was seen a single time. The CDR3 DNA reads TGCAGCGTTCCGGGGACAGGGGCGGATGAAGCTTTCTTT. It codes for CSVPGTGADEAFF. The chain recombines TRBV29-1 with TRBJ1-1; 10 positions match TRBD1. Trimming removed 5 bases from V and 7 bases from J; junction bases left unmatched: 7. The CDR3 has 13 residues. Germline V lookup: CDR1 SQVTM, CDR2 ANQGSEA.

The chain recombines TRBV7-9 with TRBJ1-3; TRBD1 matches 7 bases. Trimming at V came to 6 bases and at J to 4 bases, leaving 9 bases not matched to a gene. CDR1 and CDR2 (germline): SEHNR, FQNEAQ (reference sequence). The CDR3 length is 15 residues. CDR3 loop: CASRTPGQPGNTIYF. CDR3 nucleotide sequence: TGTGCCAGCAGGACTCCGGGACAGCCGGGAAACACCATATATTTT.

The chain employs TRBV5-6 and TRBJ2-6, with D possibly TRBD1 on 5 matching bases. V lost 2 bases to trimming and J lost 0 bases, with 6 bases between them. Germline V CDR1 and CDR2: SGHDT, YYEEEE. There are 15 residues in the CDR3. CDR3 bases: TGTGCCAGCAGCTTAAGGGGCTCTGGGGCCAACGTCCTGACTTTC. Translating gives CASSLRGSGANVLTF.

CDR3 bases: TGTGCCAGCTCGCAAATCCCGGGAGGCTACACCTTC. It specifies CASSQIPGGYTF. This chain links TRBV28 with TRBJ1-2; D is undetermined. The V gene lost 8 bases and the J gene lost 8 bases, with 15 bases spanning the gap. This CDR3 region has 12 residues. CDR1 is MDHEN, CDR2 SYDVKM, per germline.

This clone came up a few times. In nucleotides, the CDR3 is TGTGCCAGCAGTTTAGAGGACTCTGGGGCCAACGTCCTGACTTTC. Translated: CASSLEDSGANVLTF. V gene TRBV28 combines with J gene TRBJ2-6, with D hard to call. V was trimmed by 2 bases and J by 0 bases, leaving 5 bases between them. The CDR3 totals 15 residues. Germline V gene sequence: CDR1 MDHEN, CDR2 SYDVKM.

The chain is built from TRBV10-3 and TRBJ2-3; 10 bases are a match to TRBD2. This CDR3 has 15 residues. With V trimmed by 6 bases and J by 4 bases, 7 bases remained unmatched. From germline, CDR1 is ENHRY and CDR2 SYGVKD. The CDR3 loop reads CAISGSGGNADTQYF. The CDR3, as DNA: TGTGCCATCAGCGGTAGCGGGGGGAATGCAGATACGCAGTATTTT.

The sample holds one count of this clone. The chain employs TRBV9 and TRBJ2-1, with D possibly TRBD2 on 6 matching bases. The germline CDR1 and CDR2 sequences are SGDLS and YYNGEE. This CDR3 has 16 amino acids. With 4 bases removed from V and 4 bases from J, the gap between germline ends came to 18 bases. Written as DNA, the CDR3 is TGTGCCAGCAGCTCGAGGCGGGGCCCATCTTACAATGAGCAGTTCTTC. It is translated as CASSSRRGPSYNEQFF.

This chain joins TRBV19 and TRBJ1-5; the match to TRBD1 covers 7 bases. Germline values: CDR1 LNHDA, CDR2 SQIVND (reference sequence). With 7 bases clipped from V and 1 base from J, the junction kept 16 bases outside the gene matches. The CDR3 loop spans 18 amino acids. The CDR3 reads CASNHRARGGLSNQPQHF. In DNA form, the CDR3 reads TGTGCCAGTAATCATCGAGCGAGAGGGGGCTTAAGCAATCAGCCCCAGCATTTT.

This chain connects TRBV7-2 to TRBJ1-5, with TRBD1 as a possible D gene (5 bases). This CDR3 comprises 18 residues. Germline assignment: CDR1 SGHTA and CDR2 FQGNSA. V was trimmed by 2 bases and J by 3 bases, leaving 20 bases between them. The CDR3 loop is CASSLWGGRGGDNQPQHF. CDR3 DNA sequence: TGTGCCAGCAGCTTATGGGGGGGGAGGGGAGGGGACAATCAGCCCCAGCATTTT.

The chain is built from TRBV6-1 and TRBJ2-7; 7 positions agree with TRBD2. V lost 6 bases, J lost 4 bases, and 6 bases stayed unmatched. Germline CDR1 MNHNS, CDR2 SASEGT. The CDR3 contains 13 residues. CDR3 coding DNA: TGTGCCAGCAGCCCACCCGGGAGGTACGAGCAGTACTTC. Encoded protein: CASSPPGRYEQYF.

Details on this clone: This CDR3 is also generated by other DNA sequences in the sample. The rearrangement uses TRBV18 and TRBJ1-5, with a possible D match to TRBD1 (5 bases). Trimming cost V 4 bases and J 3 bases, with 7 bases left between them. The CDR3 consists of 13 residues. In germline, CDR1 is KGHSH, CDR2 LQKENI. The CDR3 protein is CASSLGHNQPQHF. DNA of the CDR3: TGTGCCAGCTCACTCGGACACAATCAGCCCCAGCATTTT. The complete variable domain, with remaining parts taken from reference TRBV18 and TRBJ1-5, reads NAGVMQNPRHLVRRRGQEARLRCSPMKGHSHVYWYRQLPEEGLKFMVYLQKENIIDESGMPKERFSAEFPKEGPSILRIQQVVRGDSAAYFCASSLGHNQPQHFGDGTRLSIL.

This sequence joins TRBV5-6 and TRBJ2-2; D is unclear. Germline V gives CDR1 SGHDT, CDR2 YYEEEE. CDR3 size: 13 residues. V lost 5 bases and J lost 4, with 9 bases in between. The CDR3 reads CASRLGTTGELFF. CDR3 bases: TGTGCCAGCAGGCTTGGCACCACCGGGGAGCTGTTTTTT. The full variable domain, with the rest looked up from reference TRBV5-6 and TRBJ2-2, is DAGVTQSPTHLIKTRGQQVTLRCSPKSGHDTVSWYQQALGQGPQFIFQYYEEEERQRGNFPDRFSGHQFPNYSSELNVNALLLGDSALYLCASRLGTTGELFFGEGSRLTVL.

Notes on this clone: A read error may account for a junction end that differs from germline. This chain uses TRBV7-9 with TRBJ1-4; 7 nucleotides agree with TRBD1. There are 15 residues in the CDR3. Germline V gene lookup returns CDR1 SEHNR and CDR2 FQNEAQ (reference sequence). The CDR3 DNA sequence: TGTTCCAGCAGCGGCGACAGGGACAGTAATGAAAAACTGTTTTTT. Its translation is CSSSGDRDSNEKLFF.